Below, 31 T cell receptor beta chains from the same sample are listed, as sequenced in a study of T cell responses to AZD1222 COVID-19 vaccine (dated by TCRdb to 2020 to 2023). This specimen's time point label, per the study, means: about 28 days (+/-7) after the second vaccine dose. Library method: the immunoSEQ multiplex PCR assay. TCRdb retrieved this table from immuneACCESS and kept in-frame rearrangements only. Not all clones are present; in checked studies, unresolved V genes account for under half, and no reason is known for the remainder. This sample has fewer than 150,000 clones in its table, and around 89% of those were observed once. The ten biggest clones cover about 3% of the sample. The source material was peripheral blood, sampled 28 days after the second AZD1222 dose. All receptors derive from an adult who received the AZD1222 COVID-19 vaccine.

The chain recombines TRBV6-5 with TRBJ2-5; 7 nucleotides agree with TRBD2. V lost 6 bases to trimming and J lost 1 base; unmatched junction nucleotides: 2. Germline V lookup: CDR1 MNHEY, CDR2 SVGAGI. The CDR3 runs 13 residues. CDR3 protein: CASSLAVQETQYF. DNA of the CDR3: TGTGCCAGCAGCCTAGCGGTCCAAGAGACCCAGTACTTC.

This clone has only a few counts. The CDR3 DNA sequence: TGTGCCAGCAGCCTACAGGGGAATGAGCAGTTCTTC. Its protein is CASSLQGNEQFF. The chain links TRBV11-2 to TRBJ2-1; 7 bases are shared with TRBD1. The trim removed 5 bases at V and 7 bases at J, leaving 2 bases unmatched. The CDR3 spans 12 residues. Germline CDR1 is SGHAT and CDR2 is FQNNGV.

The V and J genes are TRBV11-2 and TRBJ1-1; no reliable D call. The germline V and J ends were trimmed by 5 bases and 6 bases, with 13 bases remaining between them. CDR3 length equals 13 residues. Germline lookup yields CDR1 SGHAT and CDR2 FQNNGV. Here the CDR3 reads CASSPDSRAEAFF. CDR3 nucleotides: TGTGCCAGCAGCCCAGACTCGCGGGCTGAAGCTTTCTTT. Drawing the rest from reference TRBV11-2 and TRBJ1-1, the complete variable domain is EAGVAQSPRYKIIEKRQSVAFWCNPISGHATLYWYQQILGQGPKLLIQFQNNGVVDDSQLPKDRFSAERLKGVDSTLKIQPAKLEDSAVYLCASSPDSRAEAFFGQGTRLTVV.

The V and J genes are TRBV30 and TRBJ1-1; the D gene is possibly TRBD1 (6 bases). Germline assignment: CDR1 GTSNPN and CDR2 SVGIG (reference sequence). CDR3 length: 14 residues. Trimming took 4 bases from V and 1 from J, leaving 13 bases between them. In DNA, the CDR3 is TGTGCCTGGAAAAAAGGGACATCGAACACTGAAGCTTTCTTT. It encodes CAWKKGTSNTEAFF. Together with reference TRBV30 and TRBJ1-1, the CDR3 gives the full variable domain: SQTIHQWPATLVQPVGSPLSLECTVEGTSNPNLYWYRQAAGRGLQLLFYSVGIGQISSEVPQNLSASRPQDRQFILSSKKLLLSDSGFYLCAWKKGTSNTEAFFGQGTRLTVV.

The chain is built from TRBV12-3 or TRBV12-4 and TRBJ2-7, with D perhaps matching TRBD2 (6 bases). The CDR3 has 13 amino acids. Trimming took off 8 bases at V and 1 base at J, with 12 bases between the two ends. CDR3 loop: CASSLAGSYEQYF. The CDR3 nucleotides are TGTGCCAGCTCTTTGGCGGGATCCTACGAGCAGTACTTC.

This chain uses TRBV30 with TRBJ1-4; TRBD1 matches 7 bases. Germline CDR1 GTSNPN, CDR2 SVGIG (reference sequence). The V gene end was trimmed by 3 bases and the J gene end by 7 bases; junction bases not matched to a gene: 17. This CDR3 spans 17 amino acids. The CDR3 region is CAWRFFSSEGAVEKLFF. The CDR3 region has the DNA TGTGCCTGGAGATTTTTTTCCTCTGAGGGGGCGGTTGAAAAACTGTTTTTT.

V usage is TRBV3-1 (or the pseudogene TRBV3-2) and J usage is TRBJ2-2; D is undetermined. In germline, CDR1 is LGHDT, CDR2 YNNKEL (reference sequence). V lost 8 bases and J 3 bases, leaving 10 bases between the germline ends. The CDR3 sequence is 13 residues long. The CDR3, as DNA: TGTGCCAGCCGAAAATCATACACCGGGGAGCTGTTTTTT. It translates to CASRKSYTGELFF.

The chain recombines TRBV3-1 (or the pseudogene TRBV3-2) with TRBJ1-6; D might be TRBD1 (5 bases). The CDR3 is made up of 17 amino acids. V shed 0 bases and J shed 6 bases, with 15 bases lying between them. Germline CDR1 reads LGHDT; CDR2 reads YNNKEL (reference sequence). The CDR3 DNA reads TGTGCCAGCAGCCAAGATTCGGACCTGGGGGTTAATTCACCCCTCCACTTT. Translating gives CASSQDSDLGVNSPLHF.

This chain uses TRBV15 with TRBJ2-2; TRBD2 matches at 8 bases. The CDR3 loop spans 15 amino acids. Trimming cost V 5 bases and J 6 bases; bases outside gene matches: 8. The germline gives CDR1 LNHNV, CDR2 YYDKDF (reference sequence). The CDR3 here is CATSPRGGAAGELFF. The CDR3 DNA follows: TGTGCCACCAGCCCCCGGGGGGGAGCCGCCGGGGAGCTGTTTTTT.

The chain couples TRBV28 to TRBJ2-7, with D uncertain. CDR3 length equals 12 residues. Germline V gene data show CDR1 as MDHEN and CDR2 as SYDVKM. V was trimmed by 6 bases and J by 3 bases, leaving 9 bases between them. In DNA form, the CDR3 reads TGTGCCAGCAGGGGAATGAACTACGAGCAGTACTTC. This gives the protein CASRGMNYEQYF.

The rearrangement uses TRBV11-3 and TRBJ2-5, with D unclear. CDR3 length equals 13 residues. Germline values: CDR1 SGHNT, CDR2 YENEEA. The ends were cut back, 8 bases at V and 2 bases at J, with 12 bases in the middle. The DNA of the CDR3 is TGTGCCAGCCCATCGATCTTACAAGAGACCCAGTACTTC. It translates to CASPSILQETQYF.

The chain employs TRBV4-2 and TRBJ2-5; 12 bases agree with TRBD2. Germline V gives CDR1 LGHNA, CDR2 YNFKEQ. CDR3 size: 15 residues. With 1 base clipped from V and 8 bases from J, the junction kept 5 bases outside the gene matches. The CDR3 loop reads CASSQGTSGASTQYF. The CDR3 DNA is TGTGCCAGCAGCCAAGGGACTAGCGGGGCCAGTACCCAGTACTTC.

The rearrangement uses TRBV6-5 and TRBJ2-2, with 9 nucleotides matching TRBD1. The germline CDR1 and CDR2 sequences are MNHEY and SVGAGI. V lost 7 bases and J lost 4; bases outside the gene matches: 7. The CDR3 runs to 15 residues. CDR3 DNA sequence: TGTGCCAGCATCGGACAGGGGTCCACCACCGGGGAGCTGTTTTTT. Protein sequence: CASIGQGSTTGELFF.

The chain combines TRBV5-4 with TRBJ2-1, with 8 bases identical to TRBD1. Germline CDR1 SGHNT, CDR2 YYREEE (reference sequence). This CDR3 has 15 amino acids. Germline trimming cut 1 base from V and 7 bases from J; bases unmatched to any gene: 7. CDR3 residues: CASSLLQGARNEQFF. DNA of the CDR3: TGTGCCAGCAGCTTGCTGCAGGGGGCGCGAAATGAGCAGTTCTTC.

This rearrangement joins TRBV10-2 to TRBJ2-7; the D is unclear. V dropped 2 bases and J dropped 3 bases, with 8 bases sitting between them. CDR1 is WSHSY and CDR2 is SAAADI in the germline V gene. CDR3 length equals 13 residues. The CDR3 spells CASSETVVYEQYF. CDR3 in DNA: TGCGCCAGCAGTGAGACAGTGGTCTACGAGCAGTACTTC.

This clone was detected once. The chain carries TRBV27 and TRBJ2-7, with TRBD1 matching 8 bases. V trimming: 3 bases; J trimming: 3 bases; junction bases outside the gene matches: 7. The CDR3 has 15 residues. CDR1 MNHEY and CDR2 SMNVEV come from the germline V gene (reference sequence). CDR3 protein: CASSFRDRPIYEQYF. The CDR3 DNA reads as TGTGCCAGCAGTTTCCGGGACAGGCCGATCTACGAGCAGTACTTC.

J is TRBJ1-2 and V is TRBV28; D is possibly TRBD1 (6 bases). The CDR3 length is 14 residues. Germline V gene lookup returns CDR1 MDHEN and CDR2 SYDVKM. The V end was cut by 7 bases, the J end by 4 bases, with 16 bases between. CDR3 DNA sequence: TGTGCCAGCATCCATTCGGGGGGCCCCTATGGCTACACCTTC. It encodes CASIHSGGPYGYTF.

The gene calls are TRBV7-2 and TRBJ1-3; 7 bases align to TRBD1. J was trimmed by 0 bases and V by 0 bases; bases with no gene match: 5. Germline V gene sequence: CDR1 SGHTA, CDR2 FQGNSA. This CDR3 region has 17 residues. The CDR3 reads CASSLAGTANSGNTIYF. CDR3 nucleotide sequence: TGTGCCAGCAGCTTAGCTGGGACAGCCAACTCTGGAAACACCATATATTTT. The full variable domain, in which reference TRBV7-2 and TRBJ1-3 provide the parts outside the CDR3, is GAGVSQSPSNKVTEKGKDVELRCDPISGHTALYWYRQSLGQGLEFLIYFQGNSAPDKSGLPSDRFSAERTGGSVSTLTIQRTQQEDSAVYLCASSLAGTANSGNTIYFGEGSWLTVV.

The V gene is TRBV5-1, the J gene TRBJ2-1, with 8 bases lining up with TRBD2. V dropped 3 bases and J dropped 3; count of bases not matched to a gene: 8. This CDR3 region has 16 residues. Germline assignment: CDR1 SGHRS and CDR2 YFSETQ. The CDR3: CASSSPSTSVYNEQFF. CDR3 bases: TGCGCCAGCAGCTCCCCATCGACTAGCGTCTACAATGAGCAGTTCTTC. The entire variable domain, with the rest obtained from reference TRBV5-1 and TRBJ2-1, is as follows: KAGVTQTPRYLIKTRGQQVTLSCSPISGHRSVSWYQQTPGQGLQFLFEYFSETQRNKGNFPGRFSGRQFSNSRSEMNVSTLELGDSALYLCASSSPSTSVYNEQFFGPGTRLTVL.

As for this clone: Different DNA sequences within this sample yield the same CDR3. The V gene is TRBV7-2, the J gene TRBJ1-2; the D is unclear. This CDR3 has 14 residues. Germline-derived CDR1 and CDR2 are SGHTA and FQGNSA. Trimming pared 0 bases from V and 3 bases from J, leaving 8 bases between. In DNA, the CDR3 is TGTGCCAGCAGCTTAGCAGGGAAGGACTATGGCTACACCTTC. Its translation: CASSLAGKDYGYTF.

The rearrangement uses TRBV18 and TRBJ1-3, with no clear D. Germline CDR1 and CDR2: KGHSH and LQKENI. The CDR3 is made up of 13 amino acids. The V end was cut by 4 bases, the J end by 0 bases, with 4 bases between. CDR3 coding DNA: TGTGCCAGCTCACAGAGCTCTGGAAACACCATATATTTT. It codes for CASSQSSGNTIYF.

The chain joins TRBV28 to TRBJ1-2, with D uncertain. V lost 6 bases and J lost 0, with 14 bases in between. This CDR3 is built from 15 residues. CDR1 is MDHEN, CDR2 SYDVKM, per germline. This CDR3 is CASSPGRLANYGYTF. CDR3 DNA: TGTGCCAGCAGCCCCGGACGGCTAGCTAACTATGGCTACACCTTC.

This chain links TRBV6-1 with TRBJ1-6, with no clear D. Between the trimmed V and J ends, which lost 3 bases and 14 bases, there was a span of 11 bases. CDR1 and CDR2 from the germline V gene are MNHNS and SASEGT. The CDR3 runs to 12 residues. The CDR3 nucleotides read TGTGCCAGCAGTGATTTAGATGGGGCCCTCCACTTT. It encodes CASSDLDGALHF.

The CDR3 protein is CASSLLVTATGELFF. The CDR3 nucleotides are TGTGCCAGCAGCTTATTGGTTACGGCCACCGGGGAGCTGTTTTTT. V gene TRBV7-2 combines with J gene TRBJ2-2; D unclear. The V gene lost 2 bases and the J gene lost 4 bases, with 11 bases spanning the gap. The CDR3 runs 15 residues. The germline V gene has CDR1 SGHTA and CDR2 FQGNSA.

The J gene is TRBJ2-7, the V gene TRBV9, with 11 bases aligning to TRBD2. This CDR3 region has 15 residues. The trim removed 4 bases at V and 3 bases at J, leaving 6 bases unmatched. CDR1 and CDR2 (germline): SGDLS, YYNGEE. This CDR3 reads CASSSPGLADYEQYF. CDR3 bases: TGTGCCAGCAGCTCCCCGGGACTAGCGGACTACGAGCAGTACTTC.

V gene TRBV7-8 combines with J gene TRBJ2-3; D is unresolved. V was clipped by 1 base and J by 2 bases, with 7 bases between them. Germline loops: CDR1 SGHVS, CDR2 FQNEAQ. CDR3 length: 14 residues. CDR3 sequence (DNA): TGTGCCAGCAGCTTAGACACCGCCACAGATACGCAGTATTTT. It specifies CASSLDTATDTQYF.

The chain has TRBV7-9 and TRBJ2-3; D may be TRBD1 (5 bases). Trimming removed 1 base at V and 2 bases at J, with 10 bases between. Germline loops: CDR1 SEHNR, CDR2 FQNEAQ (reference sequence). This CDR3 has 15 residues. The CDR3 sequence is CASSLVGHPTDTQYF. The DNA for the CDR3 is TGTGCCAGCAGCTTAGTAGGACATCCCACAGATACGCAGTATTTT. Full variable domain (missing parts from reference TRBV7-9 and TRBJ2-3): DTGVSQNPRHKITKRGQNVTFRCDPISEHNRLYWYRQTLGQGPEFLTYFQNEAQLEKSRLLSDRFSAERPKGSFSTLEIQRTEQGDSAMYLCASSLVGHPTDTQYFGPGTRLTVL.

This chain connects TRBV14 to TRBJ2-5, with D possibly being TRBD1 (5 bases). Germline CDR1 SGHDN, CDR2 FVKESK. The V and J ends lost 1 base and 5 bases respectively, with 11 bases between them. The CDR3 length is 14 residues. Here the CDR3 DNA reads TGTGCCAGCAGCCAAGTCTCAGGGTGGGAGACCCAGTACTTC. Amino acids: CASSQVSGWETQYF.

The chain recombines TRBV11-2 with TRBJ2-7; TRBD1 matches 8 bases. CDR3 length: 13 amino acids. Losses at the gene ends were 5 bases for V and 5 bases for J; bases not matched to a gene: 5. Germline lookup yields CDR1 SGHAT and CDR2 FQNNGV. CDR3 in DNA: TGTGCCAGCAGCGCCAGGGGGCGAGACGAGCAGTACTTC. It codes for CASSARGRDEQYF.

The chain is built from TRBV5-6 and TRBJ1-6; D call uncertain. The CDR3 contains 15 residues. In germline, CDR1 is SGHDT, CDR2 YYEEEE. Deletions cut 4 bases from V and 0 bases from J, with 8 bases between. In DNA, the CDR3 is TGTGCCAGCAGCGTCTTCCCCTCCTATAATTCACCCCTCCACTTT. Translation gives CASSVFPSYNSPLHF.

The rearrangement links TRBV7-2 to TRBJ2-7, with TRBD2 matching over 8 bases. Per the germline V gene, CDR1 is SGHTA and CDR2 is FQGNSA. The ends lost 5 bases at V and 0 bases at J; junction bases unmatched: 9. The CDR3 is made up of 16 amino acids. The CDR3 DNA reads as TGTGCCAGCAGCCGGAACGCGGGGGGCAGCTCCTACGAGCAGTACTTC. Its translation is CASSRNAGGSSYEQYF. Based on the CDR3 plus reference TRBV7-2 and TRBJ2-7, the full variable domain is GAGVSQSPSNKVTEKGKDVELRCDPISGHTALYWYRQSLGQGLEFLIYFQGNSAPDKSGLPSDRFSAERTGGSVSTLTIQRTQQEDSAVYLCASSRNAGGSSYEQYFGPGTRLTVT.